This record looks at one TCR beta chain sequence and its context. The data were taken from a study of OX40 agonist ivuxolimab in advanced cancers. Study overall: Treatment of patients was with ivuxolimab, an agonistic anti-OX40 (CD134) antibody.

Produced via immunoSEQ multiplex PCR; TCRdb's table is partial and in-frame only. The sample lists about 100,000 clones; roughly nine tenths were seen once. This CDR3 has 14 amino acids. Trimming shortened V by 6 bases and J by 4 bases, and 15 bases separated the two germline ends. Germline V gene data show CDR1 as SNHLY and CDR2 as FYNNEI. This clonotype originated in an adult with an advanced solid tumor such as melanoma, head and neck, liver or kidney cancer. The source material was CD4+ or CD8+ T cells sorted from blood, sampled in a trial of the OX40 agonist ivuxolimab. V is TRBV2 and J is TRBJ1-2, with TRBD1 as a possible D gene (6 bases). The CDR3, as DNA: TGTGCCAGCAGGGCTGGGGGGGGCGTCTATGGCTACACCTTC. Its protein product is CASRAGGGVYGYTF.